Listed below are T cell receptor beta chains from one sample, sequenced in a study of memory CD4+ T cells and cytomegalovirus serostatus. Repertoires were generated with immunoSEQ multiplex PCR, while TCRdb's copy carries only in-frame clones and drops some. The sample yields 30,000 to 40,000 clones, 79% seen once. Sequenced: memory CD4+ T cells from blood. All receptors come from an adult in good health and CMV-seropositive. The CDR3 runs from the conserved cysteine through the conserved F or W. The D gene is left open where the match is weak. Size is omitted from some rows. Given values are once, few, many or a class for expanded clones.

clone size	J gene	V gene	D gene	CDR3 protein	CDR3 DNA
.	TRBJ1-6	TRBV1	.	CTSSRKGQGNSPLHF	TGCACCAGCAGCCGGAAAGGACAAGGCAATTCACCCCTCCACTTT
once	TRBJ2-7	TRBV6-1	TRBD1	CASSESTGPLSGQYF	TGTGCCAGCAGTGAATCGACAGGGCCCCTATCGGGGCAGTACTTC
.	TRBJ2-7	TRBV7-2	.	CASSLAGVAYEQYF	TGTGCCAGCAGCTTAGCGGGAGTGGCCTACGAGCAGTACTTC
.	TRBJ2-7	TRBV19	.	CASSLGRERDEQYF	TGTGCCAGTAGTCTCGGCAGGGAGCGTGACGAGCAGTACTTC
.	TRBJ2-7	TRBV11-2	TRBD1	CASSVDRGAYDEQYF	TGTGCCAGCAGCGTAGACAGGGGCGCGTACGACGAGCAGTACTTC
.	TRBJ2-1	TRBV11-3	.	CASSSPGPDNEQFF	TGTGCCAGCAGCTCCCCCGGCCCGGACAATGAGCAGTTCTTC
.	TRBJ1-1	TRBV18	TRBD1	CASSPFTGDTEAFF	TGTGCCAGCTCACCGTTTACAGGGGACACTGAAGCTTTCTTT
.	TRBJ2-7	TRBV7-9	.	CASSPGQIPEQYF	TGTGCCAGCAGCCCGGGGCAGATACCCGAGCAGTACTTC
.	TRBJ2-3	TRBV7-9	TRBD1	CASSLLGGDTDTQYF	TGTGCCAGCAGCTTACTAGGGGGCGACACAGATACGCAGTATTTT
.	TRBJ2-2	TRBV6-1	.	CASKTSSIGELFF	TGTGCCAGCAAAACTAGCAGTATCGGGGAGCTGTTTTTT
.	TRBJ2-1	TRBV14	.	CASSQPGRSSYNEQFF	TGTGCCAGCAGCCAACCGGGACGGAGCTCCTACAATGAGCAGTTCTTC
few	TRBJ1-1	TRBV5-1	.	CASSLDGGSWNTEAFF	TGCGCCAGCAGCTTGGATGGCGGAAGTTGGAACACTGAAGCTTTCTTT
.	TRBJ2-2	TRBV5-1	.	CASSHGQPGELFF	TGCGCCAGCAGCCACGGACAGCCCGGGGAGCTGTTTTTT
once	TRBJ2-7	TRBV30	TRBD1	CASLRTGRPGEQYF	TGTGCCTCACTCCGGACAGGGCGTCCGGGCGAGCAGTACTTC
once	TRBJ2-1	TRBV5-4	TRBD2	CASGQGGSGYNEQFF	TGTGCCAGCGGGCAGGGCGGGAGTGGGTACAATGAGCAGTTCTTC
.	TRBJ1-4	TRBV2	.	CASRIGPSNEKLFF	TGTGCCAGCCGTATAGGCCCGTCTAATGAAAAACTGTTTTTT
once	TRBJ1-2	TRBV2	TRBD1	CASMWGQGLGGYTF	TGTGCCAGCATGTGGGGACAGGGGCTTGGAGGCTACACCTTC
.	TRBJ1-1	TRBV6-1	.	CASIRNLMNTEAFF	TGTGCCAGCATTAGAAACCTCATGAACACTGAAGCTTTCTTT
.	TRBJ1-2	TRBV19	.	CASSIPFYGYTF	TGTGCCAGTAGTATCCCGTTCTATGGCTACACCTTC
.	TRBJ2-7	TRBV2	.	CASERDNKEQYF	TGTGCCAGCGAAAGGGATAATAAAGAGCAGTACTTC
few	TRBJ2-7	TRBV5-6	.	CASSLYQPGYEQYF	TGTGCCAGCAGCTTGTACCAACCCGGGTACGAGCAGTACTTC
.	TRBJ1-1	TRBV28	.	CASSLEQGNTEAFF	TGTGCCAGCAGTTTAGAGCAGGGGAACACTGAAGCTTTCTTT
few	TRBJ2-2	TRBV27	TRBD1	CASRRDRGALNTGELFF	TGTGCCAGCCGGCGGGACAGGGGCGCCCTGAACACCGGGGAGCTGTTTTTT
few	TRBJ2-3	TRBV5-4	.	CASSLDREGAQYF	TGTGCCAGCAGCTTGGACAGGGAAGGGGCGCAGTATTTT
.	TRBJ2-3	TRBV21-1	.	CASSNPGTSGSLTDTQYF	TGTGCCAGCAGCAACCCCGGGACTAGCGGGAGTTTGACAGATACGCAGTATTTT
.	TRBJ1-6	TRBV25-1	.	CASSEDLNLPLHF	TGTGCCAGCAGTGAGGACCTTAATTTACCCCTCCACTTT
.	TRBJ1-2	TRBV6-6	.	CAIGTNYGYTF	TGTGCCATCGGAACGAACTATGGCTACACCTTC
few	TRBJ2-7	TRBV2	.	CASKPGAEQYF	TGTGCCAGCAAGCCCGGGGCCGAGCAGTACTTC
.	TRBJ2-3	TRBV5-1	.	CASSPRPEPDTQYF	TGCGCCAGCAGCCCAAGACCCGAACCAGATACGCAGTATTTT
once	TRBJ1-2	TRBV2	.	CASRRSMREVYGYTF	TGTGCCAGCAGAAGATCGATGAGGGAGGTCTATGGCTACACCTTC
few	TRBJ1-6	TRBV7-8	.	CASSGPNSPLHF	TGTGCCAGCAGCGGCCCCAATTCACCCCTCCACTTT
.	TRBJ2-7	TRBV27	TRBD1	CASRGQVRSYEQYF	TGTGCCAGCAGAGGACAGGTCCGCTCCTACGAGCAGTACTTC
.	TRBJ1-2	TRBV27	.	CASSPTPSGGYTF	TGTGCCAGCAGTCCCACACCGTCGGGCGGCTACACCTTC
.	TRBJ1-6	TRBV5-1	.	CASSLTFYSPLHF	TGCGCCAGCAGCTTAACCTTTTATTCACCCCTCCACTTT
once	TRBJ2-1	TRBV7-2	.	CASSFSWDEQFF	TGTGCCAGCAGCTTTAGCTGGGATGAGCAGTTCTTC
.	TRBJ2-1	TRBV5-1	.	CASSRFTGANNNEQFF	TGCGCCAGCAGCCGTTTCACAGGAGCCAATAACAATGAGCAGTTCTTC
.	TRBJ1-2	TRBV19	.	CAARGGTAPSGGYTF	TGTGCCGCCAGAGGGGGGACGGCACCCTCAGGCGGCTACACCTTC
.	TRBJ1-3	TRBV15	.	CATSREYSGNTIYF	TGTGCCACCTCCAGAGAATATTCTGGAAACACCATATATTTT
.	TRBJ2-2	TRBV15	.	CATSRDFGVGTGELFF	TGTGCCACCAGCAGAGATTTTGGGGTGGGCACCGGGGAGCTGTTTTTT
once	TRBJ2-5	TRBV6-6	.	CASGLGHPRETQYF	TGTGCCAGCGGCCTCGGACACCCTAGGGAGACCCAGTACTTC
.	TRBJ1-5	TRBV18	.	CASSGDSNQPQHF	TGTGCCAGCTCAGGGGATAGCAATCAGCCCCAGCATTTT
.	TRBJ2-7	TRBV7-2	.	CASSPGARQGGWYEQYF	TGTGCCAGCAGCCCTGGGGCAAGGCAGGGGGGATGGTACGAGCAGTACTTC
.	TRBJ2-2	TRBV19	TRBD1	CASSIDRPGQGSGELFF	TGTGCCAGTAGTATAGACCGACCGGGACAGGGTTCCGGGGAGCTGTTTTTT
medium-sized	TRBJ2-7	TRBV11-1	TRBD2	CASSLPGGHEQYF	TGTGCCAGCAGCTTACCGGGGGGTCACGAGCAGTACTTC
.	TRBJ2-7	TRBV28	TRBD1	CASSLRPQGARIREQYF	TGTGCCAGCAGTTTGAGGCCACAGGGGGCGCGAATTCGCGAGCAGTACTTC
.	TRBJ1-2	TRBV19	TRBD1	CASRPRDRTNYGYTF	TGTGCCAGTAGGCCTCGGGACAGGACCAACTATGGCTACACCTTC
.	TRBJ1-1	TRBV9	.	CASSVSGMNTEAFF	TGTGCCAGCAGCGTAAGTGGGATGAACACTGAAGCTTTCTTT
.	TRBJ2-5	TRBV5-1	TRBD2	CASSLVTSGMNQETQYF	TGCGCCAGCAGCTTGGTGACTAGCGGGATGAATCAAGAGACCCAGTACTTC
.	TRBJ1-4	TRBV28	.	CASKGEKLFF	TGTGCCAGCAAGGGTGAAAAACTGTTTTTT
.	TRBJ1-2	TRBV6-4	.	CASSPGGGGNYGYTF	TGTGCCAGCAGCCCCGGTGGGGGGGGCAACTATGGCTACACCTTC